In this sample, the clone carrying this TCR beta chain turned up many times. V dropped 6 bases and J dropped 0 bases, with 12 bases sitting between them. Germline-derived CDR1 and CDR2 are LNHDA and SQIVND (reference sequence). This CDR3 has 15 amino acids. TCRdb processed the multiplex PCR reads anew with MiXCR; each CDR3 protein has one entry. The sample records about 180,000 distinct CDR3 sequences, 30% to 35% being singletons. The data were obtained in a study of breast tumors, draining lymph nodes, adjacent tissues. Samples came from axillary lymph nodes draining the breast cancer. This chain uses TRBV19 with TRBJ1-3; D is ambiguous. Sequenced material: axillary lymph node tissue. The sequence was obtained from a female donor with breast cancer. Some clones in this sample may be carry-over from other donors' samples. CDR3 amino acids: CASSPTWLSGNTIYF. The CDR3 DNA follows: TGTGCCAGTAGCCCGACATGGCTCTCTGGAAACACCATATATTTT.